These 21 T cell receptor beta chains were sequenced from one sample in a study of T cells in Graves' hyperthyroidism and ophthalmopathy. RNA transcripts served as the template for amplifying TCR beta CDR3 regions. HTBI primers were used for first-round RT-PCR of the TCR CDR3. TCRdb reprocessed the multiplex PCR reads via MiXCR and lists one record per CDR3 protein. The table lists more than 300,000 distinct CDR3 sequences, roughly 15% of them singletons, with 20% in the top ten. Material for sequencing was blood. These receptors all stem from a woman aged 25 to 39 with Graves' ophthalmopathy.

This chain joins TRBV12-3 or TRBV12-4 and TRBJ1-2; 7 bases are shared with TRBD1. The CDR3 consists of 13 residues. The ends lost 6 bases at V and 7 bases at J; junction bases unmatched: 8. This CDR3 is CASSPDRRFGYTF. The CDR3 DNA reads as TGTGCCAGCAGCCCGGACAGGCGTTTTGGCTACACCTTC.

The chain uses TRBV19 and TRBJ1-3; perhaps TRBD1 as D (5 bases). Germline CDR1 is LNHDA and CDR2 is SQIVND (reference sequence). Trimming stripped 10 bases from V and 3 bases from J, with 19 bases between. The CDR3 sequence is 15 residues long. Here the CDR3 reads CATRPPGLVGNTIYF. The CDR3 DNA is TGTGCCACTCGCCCCCCAGGGCTGGTTGGAAACACCATATATTTT.

In its sample, this clonotype was seen many times. CDR3 nucleotides: TGTGCCAGCAGTCGTAGACAGGGGATTGGTTTGGACGAGCAGTACTTC. Its protein is CASSRRQGIGLDEQYF. V and J are TRBV28 and TRBJ2-7; TRBD1 matches 8 bases. The length of the CDR3 is 16 residues. Germline assignment: CDR1 MDHEN and CDR2 SYDVKM. The ends lost 5 bases at V and 5 bases at J; junction bases unmatched: 14.

This clonotype was detected ten times or more. This chain joins TRBV2 and TRBJ2-1; tentative D call: TRBD1 (5 bases). CDR3 length: 11 residues. Trimming pared 7 bases from V and 12 bases from J, leaving 13 bases between. Germline CDR1 reads SNHLY; CDR2 reads FYNNEI. CDR3 amino acids: CASTVDRRQFF. CDR3 sequence (DNA): TGTGCCAGCACTGTCGACAGAAGGCAGTTCTTC.

This clonotype was counted at least ten times. The chain is built from TRBV2 and TRBJ1-6; no clear D. This CDR3 contains 12 residues. V was trimmed by 6 bases and J by 10 bases, leaving 10 bases between them. In germline, CDR1 is SNHLY, CDR2 FYNNEI. Written as DNA, the CDR3 is TGTGCCAGCAGGGCGCCCCAGTCACCCCTCCACTTT. It is translated as CASRAPQSPLHF.

This clonotype was observed a few times. This may be a read error: a much more frequent sequence differs by one nucleotide. The chain uses TRBV28 and TRBJ1-5, with a weak D call TRBD1 (6 bases). The length of the CDR3 is 13 residues. Germline V gene lookup returns CDR1 MDHEN and CDR2 SYDVKM. V lost 11 bases and J lost 3, with 14 bases in between. CDR3 sequence (DNA): TGTGCCGGCAATGGACAGAACAATCAGCCCCAGCATTTT. This encodes CAGNGQNNQPQHF.

The rearrangement uses TRBV15 and TRBJ2-5, with 7 bases identical to TRBD1. The ends lost 5 bases at V and 0 bases at J; junction bases unmatched: 3. The CDR3 is 14 residues long. The germline CDR1 and CDR2 sequences are LNHNV and YYDKDF (reference sequence). The CDR3 sequence is CATSPDRYQETQYF. The CDR3 DNA sequence: TGTGCCACCAGCCCGGACAGGTACCAAGAGACCCAGTACTTC.

This clonotype came up many times. V is TRBV28 and J is TRBJ2-1; TRBD2 agrees at 12 bases. Germline assignment: CDR1 MDHEN and CDR2 SYDVKM. This CDR3 is 14 amino acids long. J was trimmed by 7 bases and V by 6 bases; bases with no gene match: 4. CDR3 bases: TGTGCCAGCAGAATCCTAGCGGGAGGGAATGAGCAGTTCTTC. Residues: CASRILAGGNEQFF.

A few counts support this clonotype. This chain uses TRBV6-1 with TRBJ1-5; 7 positions match TRBD1. The CDR3 sequence is 18 residues long. Germline CDR1 reads MNHNS; CDR2 reads SASEGT. V trimming: 5 bases; J trimming: 3 bases; junction bases outside the gene matches: 16. CDR3 nucleotide sequence: TGTGCCAGCAGTTCCTCCGCCGCGGTGACAGGGCTCAATCAGCCCCAGCATTTT. Its translation is CASSSSAAVTGLNQPQHF.

Worth noting for this clonotype: This may be a read error, as it is one base from a much larger clone. The V call is TRBV20-1, the J call TRBJ2-5, with D perhaps TRBD2 (5 bases). V gave up 0 bases and J gave up 4 bases, with 15 bases separating them. CDR1 is DFQATT, CDR2 SNEGSKA, per germline (reference sequence). The CDR3 is 15 amino acids. The CDR3 sequence: CSARDVARAAETQYF. DNA of the CDR3: TGCAGTGCTAGAGATGTGGCGAGGGCAGCAGAGACCCAGTACTTC.

This clonotype was observed many times. The rearrangement links TRBV6-5 to TRBJ2-2, with 7 bases aligning to TRBD2. The CDR3 loop spans 14 amino acids. After removal of 3 bases from V and 7 bases from J, the junction contained 5 bases not matched to a gene. Germline V gene lookup returns CDR1 MNHEY and CDR2 SVGAGI. Here the CDR3 reads CASSYGGGGGELFF. CDR3 nucleotide sequence: TGTGCCAGCAGTTATGGCGGGGGTGGCGGGGAGCTGTTTTTT.

This clonotype has a count of ten or more. The V and J genes are TRBV20-1 and TRBJ2-1, with 14 bases lining up with TRBD2. This CDR3 is 18 amino acids long. Losses at the gene ends were 4 bases for V and 2 bases for J; bases not matched to a gene: 10. CDR1 is DFQATT and CDR2 is SNEGSKA in the germline V gene (reference sequence). CDR3 nucleotides: TGCAGTGCTACGGGACTAGCGGGGGAAAACGGGACCTACAATGAGCAGTTCTTC. This sequence encodes CSATGLAGENGTYNEQFF.

This clonotype was counted at least ten times. J is TRBJ2-3 and V is TRBV12-3 or TRBV12-4, with 12 positions matching TRBD2. Trimming took 7 bases from V and 3 from J; bases not matched to a gene: 2. There are 14 residues in the CDR3. The CDR3 spells CASKLAGGTDTQYF. CDR3 sequence (DNA): TGTGCCAGCAAGCTAGCGGGGGGGACAGATACGCAGTATTTT.

The rearrangement links TRBV18 to TRBJ1-3; 9 bases match TRBD1. The trim removed 2 bases at V and 0 bases at J, leaving 8 bases unmatched. Per germline, CDR1 KGHSH and CDR2 LQKENI. The CDR3 extends over 18 amino acids. This CDR3 reads CASSPLPGQGSSGNTIYF. The DNA of the CDR3 is TGTGCCAGCTCACCATTACCGGGACAGGGAAGCTCTGGAAACACCATATATTTT. The full variable domain, rest sourced from reference TRBV18 and TRBJ1-3, is NAGVMQNPRHLVRRRGQEARLRCSPMKGHSHVYWYRQLPEEGLKFMVYLQKENIIDESGMPKERFSAEFPKEGPSILRIQQVVRGDSAAYFCASSPLPGQGSSGNTIYFGEGSWLTVV.

This clonotype was recorded at least ten times. The chain carries TRBV6-1 and TRBJ1-2, with D perhaps matching TRBD1 (6 bases). The CDR3 has 15 residues. CDR1 and CDR2 from the germline V gene are MNHNS and SASEGT. Trimming took 7 bases from V and 4 from J, leaving 19 bases between them. The CDR3 region has the DNA TGTGCCAGCACCCAAGGCAAGGGGGTTATCTATGGCTACACCTTC. Translated, it gives CASTQGKGVIYGYTF.

To note about this clonotype: Being one base from a much bigger clone, this may be a read error. The gene calls are TRBV2 and TRBJ1-1, with TRBD1 as a possible D gene (6 bases). The germline CDR1 and CDR2 sequences are SNHLY and FYNNEI. CDR3 length: 14 residues. In DNA, the CDR3 is TGTGCCAGCAGCTATGGACAGATGAACACTGAAGCTCTCTTT. Encoded protein: CASSYGQMNTEALF. Using reference TRBV2 and TRBJ1-1 for the parts outside the CDR3, the full variable domain is EPEVTQTPSHQVTQMGQEVILRCVPISNHLYFYWYRQILGQKVEFLVSFYNNEISEKSEIFDDQFSVERPDGSNFTLKIRSTKLEDSAMYFCASSYGQMNTEALFGQGTRLTVV.

This clonotype was recorded many times. This chain links TRBV20-1 with TRBJ2-4, with D perhaps matching TRBD2 (7 bases). V gave up 5 bases and J gave up 2 bases, with 22 bases separating them. The CDR3 has 17 amino acids. CDR1 is DFQATT, CDR2 SNEGSKA, per germline (reference sequence). CDR3 amino acids: CSAENSERGGPKNIQYF. In DNA form, the CDR3 reads TGCAGTGCTGAAAACTCGGAAAGGGGGGGGCCCAAAAACATTCAGTACTTC.

Many counts were recorded for this clonotype. The chain joins TRBV6-2 or TRBV6-3 to TRBJ2-1, with a tentative D call TRBD1 (5 bases). Germline values: CDR1 MNHEY, CDR2 SVGEGT. Trimming removed 5 bases at V and 6 bases at J, with 17 bases between. The CDR3 consists of 15 residues. CDR3 amino acids: CASSPPPRAVNEQFF. The CDR3 DNA follows: TGTGCCAGCAGTCCCCCCCCCAGGGCGGTCAATGAGCAGTTCTTC.

This sequence joins TRBV6-1 and TRBJ1-2; weak D call: TRBD1 (5 bases). Germline V gene lookup returns CDR1 MNHNS and CDR2 SASEGT. The CDR3 sequence is 14 residues long. Trimming left V 5 bases short and J 5 bases short, with 15 bases between. CDR3 coding DNA: TGTGCCAGCAGTCAAGGGACGTTAACGTATGGCTACACCTTC. It yields the protein CASSQGTLTYGYTF.

This clonotype was counted only a few times. The chain uses TRBV20-1 and TRBJ2-3; TRBD2 aligns across 8 bases. Trimming cost V 3 bases and J 4 bases; bases outside gene matches: 3. The CDR3 spans 13 residues. CDR1 and CDR2 from the germline V gene are DFQATT and SNEGSKA (reference sequence). In DNA form, the CDR3 reads TGCAGTGCTAGTAGCGGGACTTCAGATACGCAGTATTTT. Amino acid sequence: CSASSGTSDTQYF.

This clonotype was counted only a few times. The chain recombines TRBV9 with TRBJ2-5, with D tentatively TRBD1 (5 bases). The CDR3 extends over 13 amino acids. The germline V gene encodes CDR1 SGDLS and CDR2 YYNGEE. The ends were cut back, 5 bases at V and 2 bases at J, with 10 bases in the middle. Here the CDR3 reads CASSFDSQETQYF. The CDR3 DNA follows: TGTGCCAGCAGTTTCGACAGTCAAGAGACCCAGTACTTC.